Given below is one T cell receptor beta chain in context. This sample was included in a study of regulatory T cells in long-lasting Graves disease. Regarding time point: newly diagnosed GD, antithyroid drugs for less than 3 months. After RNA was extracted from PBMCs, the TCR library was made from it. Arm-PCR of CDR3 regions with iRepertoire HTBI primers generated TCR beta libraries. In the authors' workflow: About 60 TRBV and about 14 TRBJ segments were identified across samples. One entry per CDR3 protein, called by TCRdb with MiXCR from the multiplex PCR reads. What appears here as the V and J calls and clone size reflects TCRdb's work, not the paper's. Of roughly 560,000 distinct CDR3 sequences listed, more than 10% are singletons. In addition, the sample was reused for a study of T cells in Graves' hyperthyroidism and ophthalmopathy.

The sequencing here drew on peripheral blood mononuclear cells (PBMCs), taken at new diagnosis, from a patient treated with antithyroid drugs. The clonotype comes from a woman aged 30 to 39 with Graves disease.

CDR3 DNA sequence: TGCGCCAGCAGCCTCTCCCTCCGGTCCCTACGACAGAAGCTAGAGGAGACCCAGTACTTC. It is translated as CASSLSLRSLRQKLEETQYF. The V call is TRBV5-1, the J call TRBJ2-5; TRBD1 might be the D (5 bases). CDR1 SGHRS and CDR2 YFSETQ come from the germline V gene. Trimming shortened V by 4 bases and J by 5 bases, and 33 bases separated the two germline ends. The length of the CDR3 is 20 residues. Full variable domain (rest looked up from reference TRBV5-1 and TRBJ2-5): KAGVTQTPRYLIKTRGQQVTLSCSPISGHRSVSWYQQTPGQGLQFLFEYFSETQRNKGNFPGRFSGRQFSNSRSEMNVSTLELGDSALYLCASSLSLRSLRQKLEETQYFGPGTRLLVL.